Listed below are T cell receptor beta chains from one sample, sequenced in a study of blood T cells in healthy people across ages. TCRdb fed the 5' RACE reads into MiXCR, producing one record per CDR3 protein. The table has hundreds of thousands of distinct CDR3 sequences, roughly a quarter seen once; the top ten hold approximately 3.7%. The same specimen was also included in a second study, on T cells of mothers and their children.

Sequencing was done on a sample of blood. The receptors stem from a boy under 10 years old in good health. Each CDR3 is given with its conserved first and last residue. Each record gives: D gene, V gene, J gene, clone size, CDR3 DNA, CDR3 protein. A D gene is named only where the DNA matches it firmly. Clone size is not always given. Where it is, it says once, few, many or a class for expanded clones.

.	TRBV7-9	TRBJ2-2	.	TGTGCCAGCAGCTCACCACCAGGGGAGCTGTTTTTT	CASSSPPGELFF
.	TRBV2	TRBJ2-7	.	TGTGCCAGCAGTAGACGGTCCTACGAGCAGTACTTC	CASSRRSYEQYF
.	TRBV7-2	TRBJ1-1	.	TGTGCCAGCAGCCGGGAGGTTAAGAACACTGAAGCTTTCTTT	CASSREVKNTEAFF
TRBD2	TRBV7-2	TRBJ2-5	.	TGTGCCAGCAGCTTAGATACTAGCGGGAGGGCGACCCAGTACTTC	CASSLDTSGRATQYF
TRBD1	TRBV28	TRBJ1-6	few	TGTGCCAGCAGATCAGGGGGTTTTAATTCACCCCTCCACTTT	CASRSGGFNSPLHF
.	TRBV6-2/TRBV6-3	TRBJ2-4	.	TGTGCCAGCACCAACGGTTGGGGATTCACCAAAAACATTCAGTACTTC	CASTNGWGFTKNIQYF
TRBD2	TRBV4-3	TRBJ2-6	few	TGCGCCAGCAGCCAAGATCCTTGGGGGGGGTCGACTGGGGCCAACGTCCTGACTTTC	CASSQDPWGGSTGANVLTF
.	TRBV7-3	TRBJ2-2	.	TGTGCCAGCAGCCCCCGACTAGGGACCGGGGAGCTGTTTTTT	CASSPRLGTGELFF
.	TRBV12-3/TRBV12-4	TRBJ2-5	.	TGTGCCAGCAGTCCGTTTAGCGGTTTAGAGACCCAGTACTTC	CASSPFSGLETQYF
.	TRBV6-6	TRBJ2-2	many	TGTGCCAGCAGCTTCCCGGGCCTTCCAGTGGAGCTGTTTTTT	CASSFPGLPVELFF
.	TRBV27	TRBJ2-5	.	TGTGCCAGCCGTCATAGGGTACAAGAGACCCAGTACTTC	CASRHRVQETQYF
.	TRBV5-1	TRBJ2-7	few	TGCGCCAGCAGCTTGGGGGGAAGCGGTTACGAGCAGTACTTC	CASSLGGSGYEQYF
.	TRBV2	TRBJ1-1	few	TGTGCCAGCAGTGAAGCGCGGGGGGTGGCTGAAGCTTTCTTT	CASSEARGVAEAFF
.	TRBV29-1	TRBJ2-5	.	TGCAGCGTTGCTAGTGGCGGAGAGACCCAGTACTTC	CSVASGGETQYF
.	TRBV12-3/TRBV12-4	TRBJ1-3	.	TGTGCCAGCAGTTTCCCCGGGGCCGGAAACACCATATATTTT	CASSFPGAGNTIYF
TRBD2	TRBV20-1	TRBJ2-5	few	TGCAGTGCTAGTGAAGCGGGGCCAGAGACCCAGTACTTC	CSASEAGPETQYF